This TCR beta chain was sequenced in a study of blood T cell repertoires in COVID-19 (dated by TCRdb to 2020 to 2021). As for the study more broadly: Samples covering the acute and convalescent phases of COVID-19 were provided by collaborators in the United States, Italy and Spain. Sample metadata almost always included a de-identified subject ID, COVID-19 status, age in years and sex. Where HLA class I and class II types were available, the types were taken from metadata supplied by the sample provider, not from assay-based typing. Subjects who had been exposed to COVID-19, were actively infected with it, or had recovered from it provided the deeply sampled blood TCRbeta repertoires that made up the dataset. The material from the prospective study consisted of cDNA or gDNA derived from T cells, B-cell-depleted T cells, or PBMCs. The repertoires were released in a freely available public database intended as a resource for research on the immune response to SARS-CoV-2. The samples were drawn from two sources: the first 160 participants of the ongoing ImmuneRACE study, and about 1,300 subjects contributed by 6 global collaborators. Study-wide findings and limitations: Clinical and demographic metadata were provided uncurated, with the amount varying by source and participant.

Collaborating institutions collected whole blood in K2EDTA tubes following their own protocols. For TCRbeta analysis, collaborators shipped samples as frozen whole blood, isolated PBMCs, or DNA extracted from either of those sample types. On this clone: The antigen it binds to is not known. It has no much larger one-base neighbor in the sample; base qualities were not kept.

The germline V end is reduced by 4 bases and the J end by 2 bases; junction bases left unmatched: 4. The germline V gene supplies CDR1 SGHRS and CDR2 YFSETQ. The CDR3, cysteine through phenylalanine, is 14 amino acids long. Just the 42-base CDR3 DNA is kept, in frame starting at base 1. The immunoSEQ Assay, a bias-controlled multiplex PCR, was used to amplify TCRbeta CDR3 regions from genomic DNA. The original methods were these. The number of nucleated cells in each sample was estimated from the amplification of reference gene primers within the assay. To quantify the absolute abundance of each unique TCRbeta CDR3 rearrangement, sequence reads were collapsed and filtered. Productive Simpson clonality was computed per sample as the square root of Simpson's diversity index over productive rearrangements. TCRdb provides this immuneACCESS table in a form limited to in-frame rearrangements. Some clones are lacking; in checked studies, under half of them reflect an unresolved V gene, and why the rest are absent is not known. V and J calls and clone size are as listed in that table; D and trimming were resolved from the DNA. The sample contains about 95,000 clones, about 85% of them found a single time. Around 27% of the sample lies in the top ten.

The sequence derives from a man aged 80 or over with active or convalescent COVID-19. Sequencing input: peripheral blood. The chain is made from TRBV5-1 and TRBJ2-5; 8 central bases correspond to TRBD2. The CDR3 region has the sequence CASSLGLAQETQYF. The nucleotides are TGCGCCAGCAGCCTAGGACTAGCTCAAGAGACCCAGTACTTC.